The rows below give T cell receptor beta chains drawn from one sample of a study of blood T cells in healthy people across ages. TCRdb re-analysed the 5' RACE reads in MiXCR, keeping a single row per CDR3 protein. The table records some 670,000 distinct CDR3 sequences, 52% of them present only once. What was sequenced was blood. The origin of the receptors is a woman older than 75 in good health. CDR3s include the opening cysteine and the closing phenylalanine or tryptophan. D genes are given only for firm matches. Not every row has a clone size; where given, it reads once, few, many or a size class.

V	size	D	J	length	DNA	CDR3
TRBV6-1	few	TRBD1	TRBJ1-2	17	TGTGCCAGCAGTGACGACAGGGATAGGGCGTTTAACTATGGCTACACCTTC	CASSDDRDRAFNYGYTF
TRBV29-1	many	TRBD2	TRBJ2-3	16	TGCAGCGTTGAAGTCCCAGCGGGGGGACCCACAGATACGCAGTATTTT	CSVEVPAGGPTDTQYF
TRBV29-1	-	-	TRBJ2-7	13	TGCAGCGCCCAGATAGCCGTGAAAGGCGAGCAGTACTTC	CSAQIAVKGEQYF
TRBV7-2	-	TRBD1	TRBJ2-7	14	TGTGCCAGCAACCGGGACAGGGGCGGGAATGAGCAGTACTTC	CASNRDRGGNEQYF
TRBV7-9	-	-	TRBJ1-2	18	TGTGCCAGCAGCTTATTCGGGGTCGGAGCGGGGGCTAACTATGGCTACACCTTC	CASSLFGVGAGANYGYTF
TRBV3-1	many	TRBD1	TRBJ2-3	18	TGTGCCAGCAGTTGGTCTCCCGGGACAGCGACCGCTTCAGATACGCAGTATTTT	CASSWSPGTATASDTQYF
TRBV6-1	few	-	TRBJ2-5	16	TGTGCCAGCAGACCGAAGGCCAGGGGATTCCACAATGAGCAGTACTTC	CASRPKARGFHNEQYF
TRBV4-1	few	-	TRBJ1-5	13	TGCGCCAGCAGCCAAGTGGGTGAACAGCCCCAGCATTTT	CASSQVGEQPQHF
TRBV6-5	many	-	TRBJ2-1	15	TGTGCCAGCAGGCCCCGAGGGGGAGCACGAAATGAGCAGTTCTTC	CASRPRGGARNEQFF
TRBV7-6	-	-	TRBJ2-3	15	TGTGCCAGCAGCTTAGGGGCCCTCTTCACAGATACGCTGTATTTT	CASSLGALFTDTLYF
TRBV29-1	few	TRBD1	TRBJ1-1	12	TGCAGCGTTGAACGACAGGGTAGTGAAGCTTTCTTT	CSVERQGSEAFF
TRBV7-2	many	-	TRBJ2-5	13	TGTGCCAGCAGCTTATTGTCGCAAGAGACCCAGTACTTC	CASSLLSQETQYF
TRBV10-3	-	TRBD2	TRBJ2-1	17	TGTGCCATCAGTGGAGATCCGGGACTAGCGGCCTACAATGAGCAGTTCTTC	CAISGDPGLAAYNEQFF
TRBV27	-	-	TRBJ2-3	11	TGTGCCAGCAGGGAACGAGATACGCAGTATTTT	CASRERDTQYF
TRBV12-3/TRBV12-4	few	-	TRBJ1-5	13	TGTGCCAGCGTCACGGGGGGCAATCAGCCCCAGCATTTT	CASVTGGNQPQHF
TRBV7-2	-	-	TRBJ2-1	12	TGTGCCAGCAGCAACAATAGGTTGGAGCAGTTCTTC	CASSNNRLEQFF
TRBV4-1	-	TRBD2	TRBJ2-7	16	TGCGCCAGCAGCCAAGCCCGACTAGCGGGAGGTTGCGAGCAGTACTTC	CASSQARLAGGCEQYF
TRBV5-1	many	-	TRBJ2-1	15	TGCGCCAGCAGCCGAACCACTGGGGGGTACAATGAGCAGTTCTTC	CASSRTTGGYNEQFF
TRBV27	-	TRBD1	TRBJ2-6	19	TGTGCCAGCAGTCTGAGATGGGGGACAGGGGGATCTGGGGCCAACGTCCTGACTTTC	CASSLRWGTGGSGANVLTF
TRBV29-1	-	-	TRBJ2-5	14	TGCAGCGTTGAAGACCCGGGGGTCCAAGAGACCCAGTACTTC	CSVEDPGVQETQYF
TRBV2	-	TRBD1	TRBJ2-2	15	TGTGCCGGCAGTGAATCGAACAGGGGAACCGGGGAGCTGTTTTTT	CAGSESNRGTGELFF
TRBV28	-	-	TRBJ2-3	14	TGTGCCAGCAGTTTATTAACGGGAAAGGATACGCAGTATTTT	CASSLLTGKDTQYF
TRBV20-1	-	TRBD1	TRBJ2-4	12	TGCAGTGCGCCGGGACAGAAAAACATTCAGTACTTC	CSAPGQKNIQYF
TRBV9	-	-	TRBJ2-3	12	TGTGCCAGCAGCGTAGTGGGGGAGGCACAGTATTTT	CASSVVGEAQYF
TRBV29-1	-	-	TRBJ2-7	14	TGCAGCGTTGGGAAGACAGGCCCATCCTACGAGCAGTACTTC	CSVGKTGPSYEQYF
TRBV5-8	-	-	TRBJ1-4	18	TGTGCCAGCAGCTTGGGCCCGGGGACATTTTCAACTAATGAAAAACTGTTTTTT	CASSLGPGTFSTNEKLFF
TRBV6-1	-	-	TRBJ2-1	15	TGTGCCAGCAGTGAAGAGGTTGGGAGTTCGAATGAGCAGTTCTTC	CASSEEVGSSNEQFF
TRBV20-1	few	TRBD1	TRBJ1-4	14	TGCAGTGCTGAGACGGGACAGGACCATGAAAAACTGTTTTTT	CSAETGQDHEKLFF
TRBV7-8	few	TRBD1	TRBJ2-7	14	TGTGCCAGCACCGAGGGGGCCACGGTATACGAGCAGTACTTC	CASTEGATVYEQYF
TRBV12-3/TRBV12-4	few	TRBD2	TRBJ2-7	16	TGTGCCAGCAGTTTAAGGTACAGCGGGAGTTTTTACGAGCAGTACTTC	CASSLRYSGSFYEQYF
TRBV28	many	TRBD1	TRBJ2-1	16	TGTGCCAGCAGTTCCCCGACAGGGGGTCTCTACAATGAGCAGTTCTTC	CASSSPTGGLYNEQFF
TRBV15	many	TRBD1	TRBJ1-2	13	TGTGCCACCAGCTTCCGACAGGGCGGAGGCTACACCTTC	CATSFRQGGGYTF
TRBV7-2	-	-	TRBJ1-2	14	TGTGCCAGCAGCTTGTCGACCGGAAAATATGGCTACACCTTC	CASSLSTGKYGYTF
TRBV20-1	few	-	TRBJ2-2	13	TGCAGCCCCGGTGGGGGTTACACCGGGGAGCTGTTTTTT	CSPGGGYTGELFF
TRBV19	few	TRBD1	TRBJ1-5	16	TGTGCCAGTAGCGACAGGGGCCCCTATAGCAATCAGCCCCAGCATTTT	CASSDRGPYSNQPQHF
TRBV7-9	-	-	TRBJ2-7	16	TGTGCCAGCAGCTACGGTCAACACGGAGAAACCTACGAGCAGTACTTC	CASSYGQHGETYEQYF
TRBV5-1	many	-	TRBJ2-1	14	TGCGCCAGCAGCGAATGGTCGGGGAAAGAAGAGCAGTTCTTC	CASSEWSGKEEQFF
TRBV20-1	-	TRBD1	TRBJ2-5	13	TGCAGTGCGGGGACAGGGATTCAAGAGACCCAGTACTTC	CSAGTGIQETQYF
TRBV11-2	once	TRBD2	TRBJ2-1	19	TGTGCCTGCAGCTTATTAGGGACTAGCGGGAGGGGGTCCTACAATGAGCAGTTCTTC	CACSLLGTSGRGSYNEQFF
TRBV12-5	few	-	TRBJ2-5	12	TGTGCTAGTGGTTTGCCCTCGGGGACCCAGTACTTC	CASGLPSGTQYF
TRBV24-1	few	TRBD2	TRBJ2-5	16	TGTGCCACCAGTGACACGGGAGGGGGTCTCCAAGAGACCCAGTACTTC	CATSDTGGGLQETQYF
TRBV5-1	many	-	TRBJ2-1	18	TGCGCCAGCAGCACAGGGACACCTCAGGGAACCTCCTACAATGAGCAGTTCTTC	CASSTGTPQGTSYNEQFF
TRBV7-9	many	-	TRBJ2-5	14	TGTGCCAGCAGCCCTACTCGGGTTCAAGAGACCCAGTACTTC	CASSPTRVQETQYF
TRBV19	-	-	TRBJ1-1	15	TGTGCCAGTAGTGCACAGACAGCCCTGAACACTGAAGCTTTCTTT	CASSAQTALNTEAFF